The next 18 T cell receptor beta chains were all read from a single sample in a study of neurological immune-mediated disorders. TCRdb reprocessed the 5' RACE reads with MiXCR, giving one entry per CDR3 protein. In the table there are about 79,000 distinct CDR3 sequences, around 14% of which are singletons. The specimen was PBMCs. All receptors derive from a woman in her 50s in good health.

In its sample, this clonotype was seen many times. The chain combines TRBV28 with TRBJ2-7; 8 bases map to TRBD1. Trimming cost V 7 bases and J 4 bases; bases outside gene matches: 18. Germline V lookup: CDR1 MDHEN, CDR2 SYDVKM. There are 17 residues in the CDR3. The CDR3 coding sequence is TGTGCCAGCATCCCCGGGACAGGACAACAGTACAATTACGAGCAGTACTTC. Its translation: CASIPGTGQQYNYEQYF.

This clonotype was seen at least ten times. This chain uses TRBV5-1 with TRBJ2-1, with TRBD2 matching 10 bases. Unmatched junction bases numbered 10, after V lost 3 bases and J lost 7 bases. Germline V gives CDR1 SGHRS, CDR2 YFSETQ. The CDR3 loop spans 16 amino acids. In nucleotides, the CDR3 is TGCGCCAGCAGCTCTTTTACTAGCGGGAAGGGTAATGAGCAGTTCTTC. This gives the protein CASSSFTSGKGNEQFF.

At least ten counts were recorded for this clonotype. The chain links TRBV5-1 to TRBJ1-1; D is unclear. CDR3 length: 14 residues. Trimming stripped 2 bases from V and 6 bases from J, with 14 bases between. The germline gives CDR1 SGHRS, CDR2 YFSETQ. CDR3: CASSLGLGYAEAFF. Here the CDR3 DNA reads TGCGCCAGCAGCTTAGGCCTCGGATATGCTGAAGCTTTCTTT.

This chain joins TRBV5-5 and TRBJ2-5; TRBD2 aligns across 13 bases. This CDR3 region has 18 residues. With V trimmed by 1 base and J by 5 bases, 11 bases remained unmatched. Germline values: CDR1 SGHKS, CDR2 YYEKEE (reference sequence). The chain's CDR3 is CASSLLSGLAGVGETQYF. The CDR3 coding sequence is TGTGCCAGCAGCTTGCTATCTGGACTAGCGGGAGTAGGGGAGACCCAGTACTTC.

As for this clonotype: A much larger clonotype is one base distant, so this may be a read error. The chain combines TRBV9 with TRBJ2-1; 13 nucleotides agree with TRBD2. In germline, CDR1 is SGDLS, CDR2 YYNGEE. The CDR3 is 17 residues long. The CDR3 sequence is CTSSASRTSGSWNEQFF. In nucleotides, the CDR3 is TGTACCAGCAGCGCATCAAGGACTAGCGGGAGTTGGAATGAGCAGTTCTTC.

This clonotype has a count of ten or more. This chain joins TRBV28 and TRBJ2-3; TRBD2 matches 14 bases. Losses at the gene ends were 4 bases for V and 2 bases for J; bases not matched to a gene: 2. CDR1 MDHEN and CDR2 SYDVKM come from the germline V gene. This CDR3 contains 16 residues. CDR3 amino acids: CASSWTSGGSTDTQYF. CDR3 coding DNA: TGTGCCAGCAGTTGGACTAGCGGGGGGTCCACAGATACGCAGTATTTT.

This clonotype appeared many times. The gene calls are TRBV7-9 and TRBJ2-1; 7 positions match TRBD1. This CDR3 has 15 amino acids. Germline CDR1 is SEHNR and CDR2 is FQNEAQ (reference sequence). With V trimmed by 1 base and J by 5 bases, 5 bases remained unmatched. CDR3 DNA: TGTGCCAGCAGCTTAGGGTGGGGGACAGACAATGAGCAGTTCTTC. Encoded protein: CASSLGWGTDNEQFF.

The CDR3 region has the DNA TGTGCCAGCAGCCAAGGGAATGCGGTACAGTACTTC. It yields the protein CASSQGNAVQYF. The chain combines TRBV14 with TRBJ2-7; D remains unclear. CDR1 is SGHDN and CDR2 is FVKESK in the germline V gene. V was trimmed by 1 base and J by 10 bases, leaving 11 bases between them. CDR3 size: 12 residues.

The sample holds many counts of this clonotype. The J gene is TRBJ1-4, the V gene TRBV5-1; D ambiguous. This CDR3 has 17 amino acids. With 0 bases removed from V and 4 bases from J, the gap between germline ends came to 16 bases. Germline CDR1 reads SGHRS; CDR2 reads YFSETQ. This chain's CDR3 is CASSLAPFQSNNEKLFF. In nucleotides, the CDR3 is TGCGCCAGCAGCTTGGCACCCTTTCAGAGTAATAATGAAAAACTGTTTTTT. Variable domain in full (rest from reference TRBV5-1 and TRBJ1-4): KAGVTQTPRYLIKTRGQQVTLSCSPISGHRSVSWYQQTPGQGLQFLFEYFSETQRNKGNFPGRFSGRQFSNSRSEMNVSTLELGDSALYLCASSLAPFQSNNEKLFFGSGTQLSVL.

This clonotype was counted at least ten times. The chain uses TRBV7-9 and TRBJ2-7; D is unresolved. CDR1 SEHNR and CDR2 FQNEAQ come from the germline V gene (reference sequence). V was trimmed by 7 bases and J by 4 bases, leaving 8 bases between them. CDR3 size: 11 residues. CDR3 protein: CASTDGYEQYF. The CDR3 DNA is TGTGCCAGCACAGACGGGTACGAGCAGTACTTC. The entire variable domain, with the rest obtained from reference TRBV7-9 and TRBJ2-7, is as follows: DTGVSQNPRHKITKRGQNVTFRCDPISEHNRLYWYRQTLGQGPEFLTYFQNEAQLEKSRLLSDRFSAERPKGSFSTLEIQRTEQGDSAMYLCASTDGYEQYFGPGTRLTVT.

At least ten counts were recorded for this clonotype. V gene TRBV10-3 combines with J gene TRBJ1-5, with a tentative D call TRBD1 (5 bases). This CDR3 has 13 residues. Trimming left V 10 bases short and J 4 bases short, with 14 bases between. Per the germline V gene, CDR1 is ENHRY and CDR2 is SYGVKD. CDR3 sequence reads: CATKRDLNQPQHF. The CDR3 DNA sequence: TGTGCCACCAAAAGGGACTTAAATCAGCCCCAGCATTTT.

This clonotype was observed at least ten times. This chain links TRBV12-3 or TRBV12-4 with TRBJ1-6; D is undetermined. Trimming removed 8 bases at V and 9 bases at J, with 14 bases between. The CDR3 is 13 residues long. CDR3 protein: CASSSRFVSPLHF. CDR3 bases: TGTGCCAGCTCCAGCAGGTTCGTTTCACCCCTCCACTTT.

This clonotype has more than one count but fewer than ten. This rearrangement joins TRBV6-5 to TRBJ2-1; tentatively, D is TRBD2 (6 bases). The CDR3 sequence is 19 residues long. In germline, CDR1 is MNHEY, CDR2 SVGAGI. V gave up 2 bases and J gave up 5 bases, with 25 bases separating them. CDR3 region: CASSYRAGTFGTRHNEQFF. The CDR3 nucleotides are TGTGCCAGCAGTTACAGGGCGGGGACCTTCGGGACGAGACACAATGAGCAGTTCTTC.

This clonotype was recorded at least ten times. This chain uses TRBV12-3 or TRBV12-4 with TRBJ2-1, with 7 bases that match TRBD2. The J segment lost 7 bases and the V segment lost 1 base, leaving 1 base of the junction unmatched. CDR3 size: 13 residues. The CDR3 loop reads CASSLVGGNEQFF. The CDR3 nucleotides read TGTGCCAGCAGTTTAGTGGGAGGGAATGAGCAGTTCTTC.

In this sample, this clonotype turned up once. The CDR3 does not end in the conserved phenylalanine or tryptophan, so this is likely a read error. The CDR3: CSASSERVRGNTKETQYL. As DNA, the CDR3 is TGCAGTGCTAGTTCAGAAAGAGTTAGAGGGAATACTAAAGAGACCCAGTACTTA. This chain links TRBV20-1 with TRBJ2-5; D is perhaps TRBD2 (5 bases). Germline V gene data show CDR1 as DFQATT and CDR2 as SNEGSKA (reference sequence). V lost 3 bases and J 3 bases, leaving 26 bases between the germline ends. CDR3 length: 18 amino acids.

V is TRBV12-3 or TRBV12-4 and J is TRBJ2-7, with D possibly being TRBD1 or TRBD2 (5 bases each). V lost 5 bases and J 1 base, leaving 15 bases between the germline ends. The CDR3 covers 15 residues. The CDR3 region has the DNA TGTGCCAGCAGTCCCCCCGGGACCTTATCCTACGAGCAGTACTTC. Protein: CASSPPGTLSYEQYF.

This clonotype appeared many times. The chain is built from TRBV12-3 or TRBV12-4 and TRBJ2-5, with TRBD2 as a possible D gene (7 bases). Trimming stripped 6 bases from V and 5 bases from J, with 22 bases between. This CDR3 spans 16 amino acids. This CDR3 reads CASRPNRGSQGETQYF. The CDR3 DNA sequence: TGTGCCAGCAGGCCCAATCGCGGGAGCCAGGGGGAGACCCAGTACTTC.

This clonotype was found many times. The chain carries TRBV20-1 and TRBJ1-6, with a weak D call TRBD1 (5 bases). V lost 0 bases and J lost 6, with 15 bases in between. From germline, CDR1 is DFQATT and CDR2 SNEGSKA (reference sequence). CDR3 size: 16 residues. The CDR3 DNA follows: TGCAGTGCTAGAGATCACCTCGGACAAGTTAATTCACCCCTCCACTTT. As protein: CSARDHLGQVNSPLHF.